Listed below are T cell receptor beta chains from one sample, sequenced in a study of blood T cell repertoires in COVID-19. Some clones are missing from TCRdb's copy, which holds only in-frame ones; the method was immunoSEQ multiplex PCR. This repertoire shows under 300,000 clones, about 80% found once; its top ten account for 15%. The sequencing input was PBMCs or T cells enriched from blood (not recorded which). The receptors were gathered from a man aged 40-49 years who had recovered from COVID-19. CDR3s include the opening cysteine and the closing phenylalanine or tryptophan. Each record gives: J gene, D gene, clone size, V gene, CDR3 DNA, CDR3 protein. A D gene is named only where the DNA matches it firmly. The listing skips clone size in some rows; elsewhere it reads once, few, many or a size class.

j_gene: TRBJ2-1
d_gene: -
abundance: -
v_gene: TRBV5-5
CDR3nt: TGTGCCAGCAGCTTGGTCCAGCGGGCCTACAATGAGCAGTTCTTC
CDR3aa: CASSLVQRAYNEQFF

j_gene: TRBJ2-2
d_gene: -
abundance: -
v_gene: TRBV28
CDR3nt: TGTGCCAGCCTCCTGGGGGGAGCGAACACCGGGGAGCTGTTTTTT
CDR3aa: CASLLGGANTGELFF

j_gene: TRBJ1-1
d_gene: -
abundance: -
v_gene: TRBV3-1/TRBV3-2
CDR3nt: TGTGCCAGCAGCCGGGAGTTCTCTGAAGCTTTCTTT
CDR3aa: CASSREFSEAFF

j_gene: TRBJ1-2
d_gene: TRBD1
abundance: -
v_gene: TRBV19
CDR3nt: TGTGCCAGTAGTACAAACCCCGGGACAGGCTATGGCTACACCTTC
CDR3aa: CASSTNPGTGYGYTF

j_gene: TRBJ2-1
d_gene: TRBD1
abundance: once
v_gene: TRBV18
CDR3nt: TGTGCCAGCTCACCGAGGGACAGAACTTACAATGAGCAGTTCTTC
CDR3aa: CASSPRDRTYNEQFF

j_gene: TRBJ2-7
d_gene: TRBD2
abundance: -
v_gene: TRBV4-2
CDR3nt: TGTGCCAGCAGCCAAGACCCGCTAGCGGGTACCTACGAGCAGTACTTC
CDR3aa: CASSQDPLAGTYEQYF

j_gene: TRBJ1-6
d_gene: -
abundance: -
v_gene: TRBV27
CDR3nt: TGTGCCAGCATTGGGCAGGGACTAAAAACCCTCCACTTT
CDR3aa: CASIGQGLKTLHF

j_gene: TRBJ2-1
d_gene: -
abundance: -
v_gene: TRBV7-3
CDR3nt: TGTGCCAGCAGCGTGGACGTCAGGGCCAATGAGCAGTTCTTC
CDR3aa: CASSVDVRANEQFF

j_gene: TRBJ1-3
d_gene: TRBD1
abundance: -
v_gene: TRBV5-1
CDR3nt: TGCGCCAGCAGCCTCACAGGGGGATCTGGAAACACCATATATTTT
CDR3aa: CASSLTGGSGNTIYF

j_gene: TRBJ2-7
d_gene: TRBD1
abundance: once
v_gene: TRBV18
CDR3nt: TGTGCCAGCTCACGAGGGACAGAACAATACGAGCAGTACTTC
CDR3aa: CASSRGTEQYEQYF

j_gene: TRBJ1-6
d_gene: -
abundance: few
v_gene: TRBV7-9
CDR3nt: TGTGCCAGCAGCTCACCCCGGGGGGGGGATTCACCCCTCCACTTT
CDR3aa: CASSSPRGGDSPLHF

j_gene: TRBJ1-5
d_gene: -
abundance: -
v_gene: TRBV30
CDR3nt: TGTGCCTGGATCCTCCGGGACAAAAATCAGCCCCAGCATTTT
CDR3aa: CAWILRDKNQPQHF

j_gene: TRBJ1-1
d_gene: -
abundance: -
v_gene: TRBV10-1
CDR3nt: TGCGCCAGCAGTGAGCGAGGAGGGAAATCTGAAGCTTTCTTT
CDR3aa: CASSERGGKSEAFF

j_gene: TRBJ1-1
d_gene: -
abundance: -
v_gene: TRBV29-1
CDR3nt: TGCAGCGTAGCGGACAGGAACACTGAAGCTTTCTTT
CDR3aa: CSVADRNTEAFF

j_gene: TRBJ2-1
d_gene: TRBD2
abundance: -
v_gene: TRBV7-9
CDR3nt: TGTGCCAGCAGCCTCCCCCAGCGGGGATACAATGAGCAGTTCTTC
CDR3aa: CASSLPQRGYNEQFF

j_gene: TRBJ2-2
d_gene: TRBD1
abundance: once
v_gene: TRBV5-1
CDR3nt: TGCGCCAGCAGCGAGACAGGGGGTAATGGCGGGGAGCTGTTTTTT
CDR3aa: CASSETGGNGGELFF

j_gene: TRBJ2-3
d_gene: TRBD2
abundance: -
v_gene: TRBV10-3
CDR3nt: TGTGCCATCAGTGAACTAGCGGGGACTACTAGCACAGATACGCAGTATTTT
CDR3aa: CAISELAGTTSTDTQYF

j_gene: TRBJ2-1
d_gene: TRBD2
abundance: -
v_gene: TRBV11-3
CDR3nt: TGTGCCAGCAGCTTAGGCCGGACTAGCGGGGGGGCAAATGAGCAGTTCTTC
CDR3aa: CASSLGRTSGGANEQFF

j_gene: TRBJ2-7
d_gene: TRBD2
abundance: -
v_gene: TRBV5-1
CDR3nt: TGCGCCAGCAGCTTGGGTGGTAGCGGGAGACCCGAGCAGTACTTC
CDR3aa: CASSLGGSGRPEQYF

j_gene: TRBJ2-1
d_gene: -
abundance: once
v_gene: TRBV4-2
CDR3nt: TGTGCCAGCAGCCAGGAGAACCGGGGTAACCACAATGAGCAGTTCTTC
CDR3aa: CASSQENRGNHNEQFF

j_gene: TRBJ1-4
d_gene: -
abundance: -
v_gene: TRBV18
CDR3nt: TGTGCCAGCTCACCTAGGACAGTTAATGAAAAACTGTTTTTT
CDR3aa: CASSPRTVNEKLFF

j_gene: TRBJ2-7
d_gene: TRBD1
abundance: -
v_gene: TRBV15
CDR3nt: TGTGCCACCAGCTCCCACACCGGGACAGTCGCGTACGAGCAGTACTTC
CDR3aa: CATSSHTGTVAYEQYF

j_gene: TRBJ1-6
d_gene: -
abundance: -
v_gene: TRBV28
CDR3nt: TGTGCCAGCACCGGACAGAATTCACCCCTCCACTTT
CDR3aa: CASTGQNSPLHF

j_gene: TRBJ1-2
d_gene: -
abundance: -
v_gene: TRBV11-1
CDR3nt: TGTGCCAGCAGCTTACAGGGAATGATGGGCTACACCTTC
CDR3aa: CASSLQGMMGYTF

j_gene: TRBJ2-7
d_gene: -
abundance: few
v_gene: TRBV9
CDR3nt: TGTGCCAGCAGCCCCCGTCGGGGCTCCTACGAGCAGTACTTC
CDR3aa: CASSPRRGSYEQYF

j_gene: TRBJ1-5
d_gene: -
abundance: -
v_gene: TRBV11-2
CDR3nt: TGTGCCAGCACCGATTTTCAGGAAGCAAATCAGCCCCAGCATTTT
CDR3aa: CASTDFQEANQPQHF

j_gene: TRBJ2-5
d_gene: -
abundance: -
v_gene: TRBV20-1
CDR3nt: TGCAGTGCTAGACGAGAGACCCAGTACTTC
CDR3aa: CSARRETQYF

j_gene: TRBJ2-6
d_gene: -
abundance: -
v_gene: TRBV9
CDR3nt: TGTGCCAGCAGCCCACGACTTGCCTCTGGGGCCAACGTCCTGACTTTC
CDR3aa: CASSPRLASGANVLTF

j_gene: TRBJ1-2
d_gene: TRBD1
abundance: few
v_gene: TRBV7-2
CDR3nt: TGTGCCAGCAGCCCCGCCGAGACAGGGGGAAGACGGATCTATGGCTACACCTTC
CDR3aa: CASSPAETGGRRIYGYTF

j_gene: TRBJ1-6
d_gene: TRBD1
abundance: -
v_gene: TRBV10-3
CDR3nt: TGTGCCATCAGCCAAGGGACAGGGGGCGGCGATTCACCCCTCCACTTT
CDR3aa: CAISQGTGGGDSPLHF

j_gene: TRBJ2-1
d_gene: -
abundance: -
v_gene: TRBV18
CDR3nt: TGTGCCAGCTCACTACTAAATAGCCTTGATGAGCAGTTCTTC
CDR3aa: CASSLLNSLDEQFF

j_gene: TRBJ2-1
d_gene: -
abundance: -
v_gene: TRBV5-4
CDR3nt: TGTGCCAGCAGCGCGGCCAGGGATGAGCAGTTCTTC
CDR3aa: CASSAARDEQFF